The entry below describes one T cell receptor (beta chain). Antigen specificity is unknown. Assay runs were performed at deep level. The data were produced by immunoSEQ multiplex PCR, yet TCRdb's version contains in-frame clones alone and is incomplete. This table holds 2 million to 2.5 million clones, approximately 96% found once. Subsets obtained from CD4+ cells comprised CD45RA+ naive and CD45RA-negative memory cells. These data come from a study of shared clonotypes between healthy human individuals. Study-level information: Researchers assigned three CD4 naive, three CD4 memory, two CD8 naive and one CD8 memory plate to each donor. Findings and caveats of the study: Non-shared clonotypes had lower generation probabilities than clonotypes shared by all four sorted-subset donors.

This CDR3 has 15 amino acids. Germline CDR1 and CDR2: MNHEY and SVGAGI. Trimming shortened V by 0 bases and J by 9 bases, and 12 bases separated the two germline ends. The genes are TRBV6-5 and TRBJ1-6, with D perhaps matching TRBD1 (6 bases). Input material: naive CD4+ T cells sorted from blood. Documented subset: CD45RA+ positively selected. The clonotype comes from a man aged 18 to 29 in good health. CDR3 amino acids: CASSYSRTATSPLHF. For the CDR3, the DNA is TGTGCCAGCAGTTACTCGAGGACAGCTACTTCACCCCTCCACTTT.